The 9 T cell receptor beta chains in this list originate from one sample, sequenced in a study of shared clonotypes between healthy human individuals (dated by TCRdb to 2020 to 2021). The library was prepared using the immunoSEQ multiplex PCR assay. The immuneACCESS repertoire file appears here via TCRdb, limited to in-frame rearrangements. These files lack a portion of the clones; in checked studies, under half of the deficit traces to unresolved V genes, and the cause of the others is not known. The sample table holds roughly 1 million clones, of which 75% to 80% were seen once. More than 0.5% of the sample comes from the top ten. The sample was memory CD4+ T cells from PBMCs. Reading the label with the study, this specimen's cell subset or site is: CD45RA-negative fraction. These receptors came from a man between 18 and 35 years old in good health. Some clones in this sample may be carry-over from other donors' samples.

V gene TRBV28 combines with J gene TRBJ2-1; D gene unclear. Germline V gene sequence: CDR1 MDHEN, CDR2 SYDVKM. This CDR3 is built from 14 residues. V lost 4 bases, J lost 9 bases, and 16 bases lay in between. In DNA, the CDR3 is TGTGCCAGCAGTTCATCGCCCCGACTGAGTGAGCAGTTCTTC. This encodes CASSSSPRLSEQFF.

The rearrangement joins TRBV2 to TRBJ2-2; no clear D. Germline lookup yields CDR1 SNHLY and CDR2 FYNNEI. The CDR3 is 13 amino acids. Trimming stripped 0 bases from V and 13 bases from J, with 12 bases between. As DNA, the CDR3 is TGTGCCAGCAGTGAAGCGTGGCCCGGTAGGCTGTTTTTT. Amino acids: CASSEAWPGRLFF.

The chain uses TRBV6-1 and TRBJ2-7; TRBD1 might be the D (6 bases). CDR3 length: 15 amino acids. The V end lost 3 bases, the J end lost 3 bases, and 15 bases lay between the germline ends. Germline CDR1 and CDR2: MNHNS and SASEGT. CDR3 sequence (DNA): TGTGCCAGCAGTGACCCCCAGACAGGACGCTACGAGCAGTACTTC. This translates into CASSDPQTGRYEQYF.

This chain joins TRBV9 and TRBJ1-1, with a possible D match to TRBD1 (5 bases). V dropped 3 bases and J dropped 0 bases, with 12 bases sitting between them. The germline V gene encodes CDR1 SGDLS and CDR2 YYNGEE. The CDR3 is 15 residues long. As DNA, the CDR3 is TGTGCCAGCAGCGCGAGACAGACGATGAACACTGAAGCTTTCTTT. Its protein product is CASSARQTMNTEAFF.

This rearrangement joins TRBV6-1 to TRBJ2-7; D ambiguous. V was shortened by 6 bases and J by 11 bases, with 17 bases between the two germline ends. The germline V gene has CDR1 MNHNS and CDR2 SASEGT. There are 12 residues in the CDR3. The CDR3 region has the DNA TGTGCCAGCAGCCTGGATGTCGAAGACGAGTACTTC. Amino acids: CASSLDVEDEYF.

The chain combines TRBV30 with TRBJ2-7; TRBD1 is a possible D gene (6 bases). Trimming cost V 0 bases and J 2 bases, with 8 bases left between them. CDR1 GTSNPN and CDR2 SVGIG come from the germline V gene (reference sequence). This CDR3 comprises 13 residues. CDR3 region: CAWSVTGAYEQYF. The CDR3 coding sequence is TGTGCCTGGAGTGTGACAGGTGCCTACGAGCAGTACTTC.

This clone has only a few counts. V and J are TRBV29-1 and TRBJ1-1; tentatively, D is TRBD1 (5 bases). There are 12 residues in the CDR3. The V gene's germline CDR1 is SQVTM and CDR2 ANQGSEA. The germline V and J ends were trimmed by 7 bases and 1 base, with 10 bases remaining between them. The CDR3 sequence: CSARQPNTEAFF. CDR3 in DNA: TGCAGCGCTCGACAGCCGAACACTGAAGCTTTCTTT.

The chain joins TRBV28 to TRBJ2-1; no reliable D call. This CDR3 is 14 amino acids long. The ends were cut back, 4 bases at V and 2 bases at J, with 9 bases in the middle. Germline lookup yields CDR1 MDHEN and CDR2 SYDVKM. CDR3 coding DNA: TGTGCCAGCAGTTGGTCGGAGACCTACAATGAGCAGTTCTTC. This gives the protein CASSWSETYNEQFF.

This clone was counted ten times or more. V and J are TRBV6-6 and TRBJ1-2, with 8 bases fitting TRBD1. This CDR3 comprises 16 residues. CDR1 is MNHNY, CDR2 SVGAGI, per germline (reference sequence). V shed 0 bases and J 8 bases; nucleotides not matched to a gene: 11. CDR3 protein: CASSYSGRQGSGGYTF. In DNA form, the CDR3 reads TGTGCCAGCAGTTACTCTGGCAGACAGGGGTCGGGAGGCTACACCTTC.